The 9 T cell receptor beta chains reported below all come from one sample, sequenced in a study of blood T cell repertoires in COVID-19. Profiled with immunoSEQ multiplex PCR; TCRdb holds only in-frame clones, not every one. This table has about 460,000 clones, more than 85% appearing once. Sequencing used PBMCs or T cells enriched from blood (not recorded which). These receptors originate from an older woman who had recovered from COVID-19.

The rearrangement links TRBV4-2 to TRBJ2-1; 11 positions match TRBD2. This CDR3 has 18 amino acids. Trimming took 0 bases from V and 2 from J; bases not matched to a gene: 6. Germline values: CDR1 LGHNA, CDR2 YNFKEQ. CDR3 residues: CASSQDRIAGGPYNEQFF. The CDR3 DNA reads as TGTGCCAGCAGCCAAGATCGTATAGCGGGGGGGCCCTACAATGAGCAGTTCTTC.

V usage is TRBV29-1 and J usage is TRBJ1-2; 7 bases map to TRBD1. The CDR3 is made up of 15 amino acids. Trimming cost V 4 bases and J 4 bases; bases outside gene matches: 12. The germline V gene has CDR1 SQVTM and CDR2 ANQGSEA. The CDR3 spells CSVGGGQFPPYGYTF. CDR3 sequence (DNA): TGCAGCGTTGGAGGGGGACAGTTTCCCCCCTATGGCTACACCTTC. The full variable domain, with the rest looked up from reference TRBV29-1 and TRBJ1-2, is SAVISQKPSRDICQRGTSLTIQCQVDSQVTMMFWYRQQPGQSLTLIATANQGSEATYESGFVIDKFPISRPNLTFSTLTVSNMSPEDSSIYLCSVGGGQFPPYGYTFGSGTRLTVV.

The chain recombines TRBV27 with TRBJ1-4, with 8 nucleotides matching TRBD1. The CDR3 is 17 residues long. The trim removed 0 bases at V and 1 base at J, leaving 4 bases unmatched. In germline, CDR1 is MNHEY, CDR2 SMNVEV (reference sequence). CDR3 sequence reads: CASSLSGTGQTNEKLFF. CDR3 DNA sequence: TGTGCCAGCAGTTTATCGGGGACAGGACAAACTAATGAAAAACTGTTTTTT.

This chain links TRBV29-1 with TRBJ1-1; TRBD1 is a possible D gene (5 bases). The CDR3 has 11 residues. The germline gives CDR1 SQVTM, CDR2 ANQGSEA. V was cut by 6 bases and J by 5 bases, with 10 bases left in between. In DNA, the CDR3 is TGCAGCGTGACAGAACGAACTGAAGCTTTCTTT. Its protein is CSVTERTEAFF.

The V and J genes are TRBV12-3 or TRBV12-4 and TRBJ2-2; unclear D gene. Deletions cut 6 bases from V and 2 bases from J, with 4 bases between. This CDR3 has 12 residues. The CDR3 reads CASRLNTGELFF. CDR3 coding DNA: TGTGCCAGCAGACTTAACACCGGGGAGCTGTTTTTT.

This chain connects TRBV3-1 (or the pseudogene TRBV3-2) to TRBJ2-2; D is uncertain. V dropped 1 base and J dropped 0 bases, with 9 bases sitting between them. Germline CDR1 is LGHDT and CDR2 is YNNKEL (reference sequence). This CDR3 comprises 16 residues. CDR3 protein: CASSQVNSPNTGELFF. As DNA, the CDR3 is TGTGCCAGCAGCCAAGTAAACAGCCCGAACACCGGGGAGCTGTTTTTT.

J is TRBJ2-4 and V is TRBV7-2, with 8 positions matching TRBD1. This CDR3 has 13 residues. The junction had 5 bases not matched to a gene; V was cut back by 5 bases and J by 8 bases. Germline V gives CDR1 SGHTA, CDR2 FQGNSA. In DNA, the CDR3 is TGTGCCAGCAGCAAGGACAGGGCGGACATTCAGTACTTC. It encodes CASSKDRADIQYF.

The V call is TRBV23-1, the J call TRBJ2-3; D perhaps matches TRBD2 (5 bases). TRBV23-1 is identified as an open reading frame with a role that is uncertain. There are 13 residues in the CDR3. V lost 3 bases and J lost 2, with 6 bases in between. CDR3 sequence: CASSQGDTDTQYF. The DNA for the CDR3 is TGCGCCAGCAGTCAGGGAGACACAGATACGCAGTATTTT.

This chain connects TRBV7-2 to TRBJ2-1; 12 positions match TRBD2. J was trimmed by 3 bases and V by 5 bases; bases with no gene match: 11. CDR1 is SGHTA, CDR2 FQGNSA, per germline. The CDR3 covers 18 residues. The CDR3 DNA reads TGTGCCAGCAGCCTAACAATCTCACTAGCGGGGGGCTACAATGAGCAGTTCTTC. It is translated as CASSLTISLAGGYNEQFF.